Listed below are T cell receptor beta chains from one sample, sequenced in a study of metastatic and nonmetastatic thyroid tumors. TCRdb used MiXCR to call clones anew from the PCR reads. The table records some 29,000 clones, around 3.9% of them present only once. The sequenced sample consisted of blood. All receptors come from a male donor with papillary thyroid cancer or a benign thyroid nodule (not recorded which). Some clones in this sample may be carry-over from other donors' samples. Each CDR3 is given with its conserved first and last residue. Each record gives: V gene, J gene, D gene, clone size, CDR3 DNA, CDR3 protein. A D gene is named only where the DNA matches it firmly. Not every row has a clone size; where given, it reads once, few, many or a size class.

>TRBV20-1|TRBJ2-7|NA|many
TGCAGTGCTAGAGTGGGGGGCTCGTCCCGTTACGAGCAGTACTTC
CSARVGGSSRYEQYF
>TRBV20-1|TRBJ1-1|NA|many
TGCAGTGGGGGGGGGAACATGAACACTGAAGCTTTCTTT
CSGGGNMNTEAFF
>TRBV6-2/TRBV6-3|TRBJ2-7|TRBD1|NA
TGTGCCAGCAGTGAGAGGACAGGTACCTACGAGCAGTACTTC
CASSERTGTYEQYF
>TRBV20-1|TRBJ2-7|TRBD1|NA
TGCAGTGCTACTAAATCCGGGACAGGGTGTGACGAGCAGTACTTC
CSATKSGTGCDEQYF
>TRBV24-1|TRBJ2-2|TRBD1|medium-sized
TGTGCCACCAGTGATTCCGGGACAGGGGTCACCGGGGAGCTGTTTTTT
CATSDSGTGVTGELFF
>TRBV12-3/TRBV12-4|TRBJ2-2|TRBD2|NA
TGTGCCAGCAACGGGAGGAGTAACACCGGGGAGCTGTTTTTT
CASNGRSNTGELFF
>TRBV4-1|TRBJ2-6|NA|NA
TGCGCCAGCAGCCAAGGGACAGAGGCTCGGGGTTGGGCCAACGTCCTGACTTTC
CASSQGTEARGWANVLTF
>TRBV7-9|TRBJ2-1|NA|NA
TGTGCCAGCAGCCAACGAACAGGGAGCTCCTACAATGAGCAGTTCTTC
CASSQRTGSSYNEQFF
>TRBV6-2/TRBV6-3|TRBJ1-1|NA|NA
TGTGCCAGCATTTTTACAGGCCAGGAAGATTTGTTT
CASIFTGQEDLF
>TRBV7-2|TRBJ1-2|NA|few
TGTGCCAGCAGCAAAGGGACAACTACTAACTATGGCTACACCTTC
CASSKGTTTNYGYTF
>TRBV9|TRBJ2-7|NA|few
TGTGCCAGCAGCGTATTTCCAGGGGTCTCCTACGAGCAGTACTTC
CASSVFPGVSYEQYF
>TRBV20-1|TRBJ2-7|TRBD2|NA
TGCAGTGCTAGAGCCCCTAGCGGGTGGACCCCCTACGAGCAGTACTTC
CSARAPSGWTPYEQYF
>TRBV11-3|TRBJ1-3|NA|few
TGTGCCAGCAGCAGTGGGGGTATCACTGGAAACACCATATATTTT
CASSSGGITGNTIYF
>TRBV6-1|TRBJ2-1|NA|medium-sized
TGTGCCAGCAACTTCCTCCTAGGCAATGAGCAGTTCTTC
CASNFLLGNEQFF
>TRBV12-5|TRBJ1-3|NA|few
TGTGCTAGTGGTTTCAACTCTGGAAACACCATATATTTT
CASGFNSGNTIYF
>TRBV4-1|TRBJ2-1|NA|many
TGCGCCAGCAGCCAAGAGTGGCAGATTATTTACAATGAGCAGTTCTTC
CASSQEWQIIYNEQFF
>TRBV5-1|TRBJ1-1|NA|many
TGCGCCAGCAGCTTAGGGGAAAAGACTGAAGCTTTCTTT
CASSLGEKTEAFF
>TRBV10-1|TRBJ2-7|NA|many
TGCGCCAGCAGGGAGAAGTGGGGGGCCGGCGAGCAGTACTTC
CASREKWGAGEQYF
>TRBV11-2|TRBJ1-1|TRBD1|NA
TGTGCCAGCAGCAACCATCGACAGGGAAGGGGATCCTTGGACACTGAAGCTTTCTTT
CASSNHRQGRGSLDTEAFF
>TRBV28|TRBJ1-5|NA|few
TGTGCCAGCATTCCCCCAGGGGTCGCAGGCAATCAGCCCCAGCATTTT
CASIPPGVAGNQPQHF
>TRBV12-3/TRBV12-4|TRBJ2-2|NA|few
TGTGCCAGCAGTTTGTTGACCCCCGGGGAGCTGTTTTTT
CASSLLTPGELFF
>TRBV10-3|TRBJ1-1|TRBD1|many
TGTGCCATCCATTCCGGGGACAGACAGCCTGAAGCTTTCTTT
CAIHSGDRQPEAFF
>TRBV6-5|TRBJ1-1|NA|NA
TGTGCCAGCAGTTACATGGGGGGGACTGATGCTTTCTTT
CASSYMGGTDAFF
>TRBV28|TRBJ2-2|NA|medium-sized
TGTGCCAGCAGTTTTTACCCAGCGGGCCATACCGGGGAGCTGTTTTTT
CASSFYPAGHTGELFF
>TRBV6-2/TRBV6-3|TRBJ2-2|NA|NA
TGTGCCTCTGCGCCACACACCGGGGAGCTGTTTTTT
CASAPHTGELFF
>TRBV6-1|TRBJ2-7|TRBD1|NA
TGTGCCAGCATCCGTTATCCCCCGTACAGGGGTTACGAGCAGTACTTC
CASIRYPPYRGYEQYF
>TRBV14|TRBJ2-5|NA|NA
TGTGCCAGCAGCCAAGGGTCGAGGTGTACCCAGTACTTC
CASSQGSRCTQYF
>TRBV7-9|TRBJ2-5|NA|many
TGTGCCAGCAGCATGGAGGAGACCCAGTACTTC
CASSMEETQYF
>TRBV5-6|TRBJ1-5|NA|few
TGTGCCAGCAGCTCGGCCGGTGGGAATAGCAATCAGCACCAGCATTTT
CASSSAGGNSNQHQHF
>TRBV5-6|TRBJ2-1|TRBD2|few
TGTGCCAGCAGCCCGTCCGGGACTAGCGGATACAATGAGCAGTTCTTC
CASSPSGTSGYNEQFF
>TRBV19|TRBJ2-7|TRBD1|few
TGTGCCAGTAGTATGGGACAGGCCTACGAGCAGTACTTC
CASSMGQAYEQYF
>TRBV20-1|TRBJ2-1|NA|few
TGCAGTGCTAGCCTAACTGGACTATCGGACAATGAGCAGTTCTTC
CSASLTGLSDNEQFF
>TRBV6-1|TRBJ2-7|TRBD2|few
TGTGCCAGCAGACTTAGCGGGAGCCCCTACGAGCAGTACTTC
CASRLSGSPYEQYF
>TRBV6-2/TRBV6-3|TRBJ2-7|NA|few
TGTGCCAGCAGTGTCGGACCATCCTACGAGCAGTACTTC
CASSVGPSYEQYF
>TRBV6-1|TRBJ2-1|NA|medium-sized
TGTGCCAGCAGTGCGACCTTGAGGGGCGGCTCCAATGAGCAGTTCTTC
CASSATLRGGSNEQFF
>TRBV28|TRBJ1-4|TRBD1|NA
TGTGCCAGCAGGTTACAGACAGGGGAGGTAGAAGAACTGTTTTTT
CASRLQTGEVEELFF
>TRBV6-1|TRBJ1-5|NA|few
TGTGCCAGCAGTGAACCCTTCTTGGGGCCCCAGCATTTT
CASSEPFLGPQHF
>TRBV20-1|TRBJ2-7|NA|many
TGCAGTGCTAGGCCTTTCTTACGGGGCTTCTACGAGCAGTACTTC
CSARPFLRGFYEQYF
>TRBV6-1|TRBJ2-3|TRBD2|medium-sized
TGTGCCAGCAAGTCGGGAGGGTTGGGGCAGTATTTT
CASKSGGLGQYF
>TRBV6-1|TRBJ1-5|NA|medium-sized
TGTGCCAGCACGAGCTCAGGTCAGCCCCAGCATTTT
CASTSSGQPQHF
>TRBV10-3|TRBJ2-6|NA|many
TGTGCCATCAGAGGGGACTCTGGGGCCAACGTCCTGACTTTC
CAIRGDSGANVLTF
>TRBV20-1|TRBJ2-7|NA|many
TGCAGTGCTATTCGCGGAACCTACGAGCAGTACTTC
CSAIRGTYEQYF
>TRBV6-2/TRBV6-3|TRBJ2-7|NA|few
TGTGCCAGCAGTTACCAAGTCCGTGAGGAGGCTAGCGTATCCTACGAGCAGTACTTC
CASSYQVREEASVSYEQYF
>TRBV6-5|TRBJ2-7|NA|NA
TGTGCCAGCAGTTGGGGGGGCAGTTTAACCTACGAGCAATACTTC
CASSWGGSLTYEQYF
>TRBV10-3|TRBJ1-1|TRBD1|many
TGTGCCATCAGCTCAAACCCGGGACAGGGGAACACTGAAGCTTTCTTT
CAISSNPGQGNTEAFF
>TRBV5-1|TRBJ2-7|TRBD1|few
TGCGCCAGCAGCTGGAGGACAGGGAACGAGCAGTACTTC
CASSWRTGNEQYF
>TRBV27|TRBJ1-2|NA|NA
TGTGCCAGCAGTGATTTGGCAGGTTCCGGGGGCTACACCTTC
CASSDLAGSGGYTF